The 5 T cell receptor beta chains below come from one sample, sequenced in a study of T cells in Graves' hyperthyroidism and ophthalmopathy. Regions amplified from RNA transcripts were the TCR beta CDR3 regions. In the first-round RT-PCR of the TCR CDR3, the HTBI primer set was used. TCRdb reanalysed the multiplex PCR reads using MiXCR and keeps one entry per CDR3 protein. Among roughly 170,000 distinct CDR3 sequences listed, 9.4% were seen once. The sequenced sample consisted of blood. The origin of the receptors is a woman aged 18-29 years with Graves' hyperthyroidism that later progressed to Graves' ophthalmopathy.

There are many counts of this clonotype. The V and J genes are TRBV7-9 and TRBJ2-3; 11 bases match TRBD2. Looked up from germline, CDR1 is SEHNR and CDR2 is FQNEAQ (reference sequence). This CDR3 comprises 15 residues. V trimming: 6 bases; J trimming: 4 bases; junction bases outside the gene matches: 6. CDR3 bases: TGTGCCAGCAGAACAGGACTAGCGGGTGCAGATACGCAGTATTTT. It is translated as CASRTGLAGADTQYF.

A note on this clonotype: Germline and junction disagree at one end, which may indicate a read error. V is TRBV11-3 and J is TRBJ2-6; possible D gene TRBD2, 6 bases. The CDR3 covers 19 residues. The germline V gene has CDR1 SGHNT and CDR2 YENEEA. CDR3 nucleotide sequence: TGTGCCAGCAGCCGAGGGAGGCTACAGCAAGAATCTGGGGCCAACGTCCTGACTTTT. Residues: CASSRGRLQQESGANVLTF.

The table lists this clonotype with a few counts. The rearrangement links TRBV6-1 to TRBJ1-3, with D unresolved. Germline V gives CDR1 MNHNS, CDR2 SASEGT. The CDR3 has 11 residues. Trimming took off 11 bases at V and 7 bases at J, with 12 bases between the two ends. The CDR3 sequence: CASKRENTIYF. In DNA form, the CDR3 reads TGTGCCTCAAAGCGGGAGAACACCATATATTTT.

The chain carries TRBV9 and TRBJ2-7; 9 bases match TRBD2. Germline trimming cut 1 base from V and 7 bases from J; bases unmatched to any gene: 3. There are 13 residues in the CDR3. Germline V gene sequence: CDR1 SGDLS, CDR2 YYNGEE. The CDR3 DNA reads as TGTGCCAGCAGCGTATCCCTAGCGGGAGAGCAGTACTTC. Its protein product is CASSVSLAGEQYF. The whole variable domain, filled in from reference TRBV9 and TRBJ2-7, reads DSGVTQTPKHLITATGQRVTLRCSPRSGDLSVYWYQQSLDQGLQFLIQYYNGEERAKGNILERFSAQQFPDLHSELNLSSLELGDSALYFCASSVSLAGEQYFGPGTRLTVT.

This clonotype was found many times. CDR3 in amino acids: CASSRGNLEKLFF. The CDR3 nucleotides read TGTGCCAGCAGCCGCGGAAACTTGGAAAAACTGTTTTTT. The chain is built from TRBV14 and TRBJ1-4; D not certain. Deletions cut 4 bases from V and 8 bases from J, with 11 bases between. Germline-derived CDR1 and CDR2 are SGHDN and FVKESK. This CDR3 contains 13 residues.